The rows below give T cell receptor beta chains drawn from one sample of a study of blood T cell repertoires in COVID-19. Produced via immunoSEQ multiplex PCR; TCRdb's table is partial and in-frame only. Counted here are 200,000 to 250,000 clones, 75% to 85% occurring once; the ten biggest clones make up over 1%. The sample was peripheral blood. These TCRs come from a woman aged 25 to 39 with COVID-19, enrolled during active disease. The CDR3 runs from the conserved cysteine through the conserved F or W. Fields, in order: CDR3 protein, V gene.

CASSFIYRDRGQNTQYF TRBV11-2
CASSLQIQRGRGEQFF TRBV7-3
CASSMLGGQETQYF TRBV19
CASSTGTSGSVQYF TRBV3-1/TRBV3-2
CASSLVQGGIGSSYEQYF TRBV7-2
CASRLTGTTDTQYF TRBV2
CASSPSGLVNTEAFF TRBV6-4
CASSETQTEAFF TRBV6-1
CASSIAQIAGGTQYF TRBV19
CASSFTGQAQYF TRBV5-6
CASSQDRSGNTIYF TRBV4-1
CASSFVNWRGSNTGELFF TRBV28
CASSYRVYQPQHF TRBV27
CASSLAGTGGGYTF TRBV5-4
CVISRSSTDTQYF TRBV12-3/TRBV12-4
CASSLGRTYEQYF TRBV28
CSVGQGERRGYTF TRBV29-1
CASSYPGGQATYGYTF TRBV6-6
CASSLTGSGNTIYF TRBV7-8
CASSPGTGGAGGANQPQHF TRBV7-9
CSVLRTEVTFF TRBV29-1
CSASQGWTNEKLFF TRBV20-1
CASSFGTAASEKLFF TRBV5-6
CASSQDRGREQYF TRBV4-3
CASSLGQGRGDSYNEQFF TRBV7-2
CASSSRQITDTQYF TRBV7-2
CATLRVPNYGYTF TRBV28
CASSLAGLVEQYF TRBV28
CASSGTSGSTDTQYF TRBV27
CASSLSGTSGSGEQFF TRBV7-3
CASSDPGLEAFF TRBV6-1
CASSYRFFGSTYGYTF TRBV6-5
CASSLEGWGGYTF TRBV27
CASSVAAGGWDGELFF TRBV9
CASSFQRARSGELFF TRBV5-4
CASSFDQGEQYF TRBV18
CASSLGRDTDNSPLHF TRBV7-9
CARSWTSGSYEQYF TRBV5-3
CASSILAGGRFRNEQFF TRBV19
CASSERRTSGYNEQFF TRBV9
CASSLGDRAKAFF TRBV7-2
CSVGRGDNEQFF TRBV29-1